Below, 4 T cell receptor beta chains from the same sample are listed, as sequenced in a study of shared clonotypes between healthy human individuals (dated by TCRdb to 2020 to 2022). Library creation used the immunoSEQ multiplex PCR assay. Sourced from immuneACCESS, this table was stored by TCRdb with only in-frame sequences that have V and J called. A share of the clones is absent; for the studies checked, an unresolved V gene accounts for under half, and the remainder has no known explanation. Present in this sample are under 1,900,000 clones, less than 99% of which were seen just once. The ten largest clones take up approximately 0.4% of the sample. The sequenced sample consisted of naive CD4+ T cells sorted from blood. The sample's cell subset or site label, in plain terms: CD45RA+ positively selected. Receptors were obtained from a man aged 25 to 40 in good health.

As DNA, the CDR3 is TGTGCCAGCTCACCACCGAGGACGACTAGCACAGATACGCAGTATTTT. Residues: CASSPPRTTSTDTQYF. The genes are TRBV18 and TRBJ2-3; D is uncertain. The V gene lost 0 bases and the J gene lost 0 bases, with 10 bases spanning the gap. CDR3 length equals 16 residues. The germline CDR1 and CDR2 sequences are KGHSH and LQKENI.

This clone was seen once. J is TRBJ2-3 and V is TRBV13; no definite D call. Germline CDR1 and CDR2: PRHDT and FYEKMQ (reference sequence). V shed 2 bases and J shed 7 bases, with 10 bases lying between them. The CDR3 runs to 13 residues. This chain's CDR3 is CASSLMDGNTQYF. DNA for the CDR3: TGTGCCAGCAGCTTAATGGATGGGAATACGCAGTATTTT.

The V gene is TRBV29-1, the J gene TRBJ2-7; 8 positions agree with TRBD1. CDR1 is SQVTM, CDR2 ANQGSEA, per germline. This CDR3 comprises 14 residues. V dropped 4 bases and J dropped 1; count of bases not matched to a gene: 6. The CDR3 nucleotides are TGCAGCGTTGGTGGGACAGGAGGATCCTACGAGCAGTACTTC. Translating it yields CSVGGTGGSYEQYF.

V and J are TRBV27 and TRBJ1-5; TRBD1 aligns across 8 bases. There are 15 residues in the CDR3. Germline values: CDR1 MNHEY, CDR2 SMNVEV (reference sequence). V shed 6 bases, J shed 5 bases, and the junction held 9 bases outside the gene matches. The CDR3 nucleotides read TGTGCCAGCAGACCAACTACAGGGGGTGATCAGCCCCAGCATTTT. It codes for CASRPTTGGDQPQHF.